The sequence of this T cell receptor (beta chain) was determined in a study of blood T cells in healthy people across ages. Germline CDR1 is MNHNS and CDR2 is SASEGT. After removal of 2 bases from V and 3 bases from J, the junction contained 8 bases not matched to a gene. The CDR3 runs to 16 residues. For the second PCR, which ran for roughly 7 to 11 cycles, a sample-barcoded 5' primer and a J-beta primer mix were used. TCRdb fed the 5' RACE reads into MiXCR, producing one record per CDR3 protein. This sample has around 790,000 distinct CDR3 sequences, with around two fifths found just once. Samples each yielded at least 5 micrograms of total RNA.

V gene TRBV6-1 combines with J gene TRBJ2-7; TRBD2 agrees at 9 bases. The receptor's source is a man aged 55 to 70 in good health. Sequencing input: blood. CDR3 region: CASSEFAGGTVYEQYF. CDR3 coding DNA: TGTGCCAGCAGTGAATTTGCGGGGGGGACCGTCTACGAGCAGTACTTC.